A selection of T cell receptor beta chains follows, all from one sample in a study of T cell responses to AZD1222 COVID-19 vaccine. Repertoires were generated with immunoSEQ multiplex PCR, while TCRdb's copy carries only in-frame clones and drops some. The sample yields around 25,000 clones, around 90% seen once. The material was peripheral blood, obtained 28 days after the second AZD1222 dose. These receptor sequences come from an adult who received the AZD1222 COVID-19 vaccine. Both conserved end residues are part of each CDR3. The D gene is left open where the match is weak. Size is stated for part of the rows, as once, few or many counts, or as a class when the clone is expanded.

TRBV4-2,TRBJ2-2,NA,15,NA,CASSQYGMGTGELFF,TGTGCCAGCAGCCAATACGGGATGGGAACCGGGGAGCTGTTTTTT
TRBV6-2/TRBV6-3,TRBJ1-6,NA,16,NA,CASSYVPGRINSPLHF,TGTGCCAGCAGTTACGTACCGGGACGGATTAATTCACCCCTCCACTTT
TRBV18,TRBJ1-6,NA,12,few,CASSPGESPLHF,TGTGCCAGCTCACCTGGGGAGTCACCCCTCCACTTT
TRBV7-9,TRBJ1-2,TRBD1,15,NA,CASSPELTGGRGYTF,TGTGCCAGCAGTCCCGAGCTGACAGGGGGCCGGGGCTACACCTTC
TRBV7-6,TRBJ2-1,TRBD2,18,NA,CASSLDRTSGSILNEQFF,TGTGCCAGCAGCTTAGATAGGACTAGCGGGAGTATATTAAATGAGCAGTTCTTC
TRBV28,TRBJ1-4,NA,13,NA,CASSPTGFEKLFF,TGTGCCAGCAGCCCAACAGGATTTGAAAAACTGTTTTTT
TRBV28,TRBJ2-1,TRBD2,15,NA,CASSSRRGGYNEQFF,TGTGCCAGCAGTTCCCGTCGGGGAGGGTACAATGAGCAGTTCTTC
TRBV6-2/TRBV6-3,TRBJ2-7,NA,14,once,CASSNPGTPLEQYF,TGTGCCAGCAGCAACCCCGGGACTCCACTCGAGCAGTACTTC
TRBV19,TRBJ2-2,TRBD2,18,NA,CASSKGAFAGANTGELFF,TGTGCCAGTAGTAAGGGTGCCTTTGCGGGAGCGAACACCGGGGAGCTGTTTTTT
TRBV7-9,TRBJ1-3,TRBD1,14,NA,CASSLDREGNTIYF,TGTGCCAGCAGCTTGGACAGGGAAGGAAACACCATATATTTT
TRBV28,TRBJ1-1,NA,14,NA,CASSSPTGNTEAFF,TGTGCCAGCAGTTCACCCACAGGGAACACTGAAGCTTTCTTT